The entry that follows covers one T cell receptor (beta chain) sequence. Since a much larger clone is just one base distant, this may be a read error. The CDR3 is 14 amino acids. With 4 bases clipped from V and 2 bases from J, the junction kept 5 bases outside the gene matches. Germline values: CDR1 SQVTM, CDR2 ANQGSEA. The data originate from a study of blood T cells in healthy people across ages. A sample-barcoded 5' primer and a J-beta primer mix were used in a second PCR of roughly 7 to 11 cycles. A template-switch adaptor with 12 random nucleotides tagged each cDNA molecule. Each CDR3 protein is one row after TCRdb ran MiXCR on the 5' RACE reads. The data contain 750,000 to 950,000 distinct CDR3 sequences, around 29% of them seen just once; the ten biggest clones take up more than 8.5%. These data also featured in a second study, about T cells of mothers and their children. That source adds: M1S, a second-PCR primer, added sample barcodes and 2-4 random nucleotides. Slightly, though not significantly, more overlap was seen in related than in unrelated mother-child pairs.

This sequence originates from a woman aged 40 to 50 in good health. Material: blood. The chain uses TRBV29-1 and TRBJ2-1, with TRBD1 matching 7 bases. CDR3 sequence: CSVGGGTAYNEQFF. CDR3 DNA sequence: TGCAGCGTTGGGGGTGGGACAGCCTACAATGAGCAGTTCTTC.